One T cell receptor (beta chain) is described in this entry. This sample was included in a study of blood T cell repertoires in COVID-19. Whole-study context: The United States, Italy and Spain supplied acute and convalescent COVID-19 samples.

The CDR3 is 17 residues long. Trimming shortened V by 4 bases and J by 4 bases, and 22 bases separated the two germline ends. CDR1 and CDR2 from the germline V gene are MNHEY and SMNVEV (reference sequence). Authors' analysis steps: It was from reference gene primer amplification that nucleated cell counts were estimated. Measured with immunoSEQ multiplex PCR; TCRdb has only the in-frame clones, and not every one. V and J calls and clone size follow that table, whereas D and trimming were derived from the DNA. The sample has approximately 250,000 clones, around 86% seen once; the top ten hold 8.5% to 9%.

This chain links TRBV27 with TRBJ1-1; maybe TRBD1 (5 bases). The clonotype comes from a middle-aged man with active or convalescent COVID-19. The sequenced sample consisted of peripheral blood. In nucleotides, the CDR3 is TGTGCCAGCAGTTCTACAGTTTTGTGGGGCTTGGGCACTGAAGCTTTCTTT. Its translation: CASSSTVLWGLGTEAFF.